This T cell receptor (beta chain) was recorded in a study of tumor T cells in aggressive B-cell lymphoma. TCRdb's copy holds only in-frame clones and misses some; the assay was immunoSEQ multiplex PCR. This table holds about 910 clones, around 82% found once. The length of the CDR3 is 16 residues. Germline assignment: CDR1 MNHNY and CDR2 SVGAGI (reference sequence). With 4 bases clipped from V and 0 bases from J, the junction kept 9 bases outside the gene matches. The chain has TRBV6-6 and TRBJ2-7; 7 bases match TRBD2. This TCR came from an adult with diffuse large B cell lymphoma. Some clones in this sample may be carry-over from other donors' samples. Sequencing used tumor tissue. CDR3 protein: CASSFRTGGISYEQYF. The CDR3 bases are TGTGCCAGCAGTTTTCGGACCGGGGGGATCTCCTACGAGCAGTACTTC.